This T cell receptor (beta chain) was sequenced during a study of cytomegalovirus exposure and HLA in healthy donors. Amplification used 60 Vbeta primers and 13 Jbeta primers. Profiling relied on immunoSEQ multiplex PCR, and the TCRdb table lists in-frame clones only, not all of them. Among roughly 200,000 clones, approximately 80% were seen once, and the ten largest hold 0.5% to 0.7%. A single count supports this clone. This CDR3 spans 14 amino acids. The germline gives CDR1 SGHTA, CDR2 FQGNSA. V was clipped by 1 base and J by 3 bases, with 9 bases between them. This clonotype was sampled from a woman in her 40s in good health and CMV-seronegative. The rearrangement links TRBV7-2 to TRBJ1-2; D is ambiguous. The sample consisted of PBMCs. The CDR3 DNA follows: TGTGCCAGCAGCTTAGTGGGCGGGGACTATGGCTACACCTTC. It codes for CASSLVGGDYGYTF.